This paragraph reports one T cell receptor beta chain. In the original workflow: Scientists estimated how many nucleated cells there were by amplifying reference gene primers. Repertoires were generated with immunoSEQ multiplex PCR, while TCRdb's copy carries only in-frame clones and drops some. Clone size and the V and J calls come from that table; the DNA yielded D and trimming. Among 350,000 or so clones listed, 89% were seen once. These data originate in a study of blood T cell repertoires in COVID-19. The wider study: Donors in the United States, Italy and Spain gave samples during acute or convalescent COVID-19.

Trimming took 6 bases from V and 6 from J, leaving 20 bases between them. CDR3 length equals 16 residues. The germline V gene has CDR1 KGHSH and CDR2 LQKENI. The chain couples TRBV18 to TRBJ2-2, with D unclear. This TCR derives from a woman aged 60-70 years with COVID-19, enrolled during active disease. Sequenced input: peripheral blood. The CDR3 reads CASSPRSTDVPGELFF. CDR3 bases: TGTGCCAGCTCCCCAAGATCCACAGACGTACCCGGGGAGCTGTTTTTT.